This T cell receptor (beta chain) emerged from a study of cytomegalovirus exposure and HLA in healthy donors. It was with 60 Vbeta and 13 Jbeta primers that the PCR ran. Sequenced by immunoSEQ multiplex PCR; TCRdb stores in-frame clones only, minus some. The sample has 90,000 to 150,000 clones, less than 65% seen once. The study's findings and limits: Upon later analysis, TCR association rates were observed to vary by HLA locus, being highest for DRB1 and lowest for HLA-C. Looking again later, the authors saw that most CMV-associated TCR beta chains seemed HLA-restricted. Rare TCR sequences predominated, though certain public TCRs were found in many donors.

On this clone itself: Antigen specificity is unknown.

The clonotype originates from a man aged 35 to 55 in good health and CMV-seropositive. Sequencing used PBMCs.

The DNA of the CDR3 is TGTGCCAGCAACCTAGCGGGGCAAGAGACCCAGTACTTC. It codes for CASNLAGQETQYF. The chain couples TRBV2 to TRBJ2-5; 9 bases fit TRBD2. The CDR3 is 13 amino acids. CDR1 and CDR2 from the germline V gene are SNHLY and FYNNEI. With 7 bases clipped from V and 2 bases from J, the junction kept 2 bases outside the gene matches.